One and the same sample provided the 14 T cell receptor beta chains below, sequenced in a study of blood T cells in healthy people across ages. The use of a sample-barcoded 5' primer and a J-beta primer mix characterized a second PCR of about 7 to 12 cycles. TCRdb re-analysed the 5' RACE reads in MiXCR, keeping a single row per CDR3 protein. The table shows 700,000 to 850,000 distinct CDR3 sequences, with roughly 35% occurring only once. The sequenced sample was blood. These receptor sequences come from a young man in good health.

The CDR3 DNA sequence: TGTGCCATCAGTGATCGGGAAAACACTGAAGCTTTCTTT. Translation: CAISDRENTEAFF. The chain uses TRBV10-3 and TRBJ1-1; no firm D call. The CDR3 runs 13 residues. The germline CDR1 and CDR2 sequences are ENHRY and SYGVKD. The V end was cut by 3 bases, the J end by 2 bases, with 7 bases between.

This clonotype was seen many times. The chain uses TRBV12-3 or TRBV12-4 and TRBJ2-3, with D tentatively TRBD1 or TRBD2 (5 bases each). This CDR3 comprises 14 residues. Trimming cost V 3 bases and J 4 bases, with 11 bases left between them. Written as DNA, the CDR3 is TGTGCCAGCAGTTTGGGGGTTCCCCCAGATACGCAGTATTTT. Its translation is CASSLGVPPDTQYF.

In this sample, this clonotype turned up once. Possible read error: a much larger clone is one base away. The J gene is TRBJ2-7, the V gene TRBV10-3; a possible D gene is TRBD1 (5 bases). The CDR3 sequence is 13 residues long. From germline, CDR1 is ENHRY and CDR2 SYGVKD. Trimming left V 3 bases short and J 12 bases short, with 18 bases between. In nucleotides, the CDR3 is TGTGCCATCAGTGAAGCAGGGCTGGAGACCCGGTACTTC. Amino acids: CAISEAGLETRYF.

This sequence joins TRBV14 and TRBJ1-6; possible D gene TRBD1, 5 bases. In germline, CDR1 is SGHDN, CDR2 FVKESK. This CDR3 is built from 18 residues. The V gene lost 3 bases and the J gene lost 2 bases, with 17 bases spanning the gap. CDR3 DNA: TGTGCCAGCAGCCATTCCCTTCTCAAAGGGGCCTATAATTCACCCCTCCACTTT. As protein: CASSHSLLKGAYNSPLHF.

The CDR3 DNA is TGTGCCAGCAGTGAGCTTAGCGGGAGTGATACGCAGTATTTT. It translates to CASSELSGSDTQYF. The chain has TRBV6-4 and TRBJ2-3, with 9 bases lining up with TRBD2. This CDR3 region has 14 residues. With 3 bases clipped from V and 6 bases from J, the junction kept 4 bases outside the gene matches. Germline values: CDR1 MRHNA, CDR2 SNTAGT.

The rearrangement joins TRBV9 to TRBJ2-2, with D perhaps TRBD1 or TRBD2 (6 bases each). CDR1 is SGDLS, CDR2 YYNGEE, per germline. Trimming shortened V by 3 bases and J by 1 base, and 16 bases separated the two germline ends. CDR3 size: 17 residues. The CDR3 DNA follows: TGTGCCAGCAGCGGGACTGGGGGGCGAGGGAACACCGGGGAGCTGTTTTTT. Its translation: CASSGTGGRGNTGELFF.

V and J are TRBV12-3 or TRBV12-4 and TRBJ1-2, with a possible D match to TRBD1 (5 bases). The V gene lost 6 bases and the J gene lost 5 bases, with 16 bases spanning the gap. The CDR3 sequence is 14 residues long. The CDR3 nucleotides are TGTGCCAGCAGCCCCGGGGAGGGACGGTATGGCTACACCTTC. This codes for CASSPGEGRYGYTF.

The J gene is TRBJ1-1, the V gene TRBV5-1; 7 bases are a match to TRBD1. V lost 3 bases, J lost 10 bases, and 12 bases stayed unmatched. CDR3 length: 14 residues. The germline gives CDR1 SGHRS, CDR2 YFSETQ. In nucleotides, the CDR3 is TGCGCCAGCAGCTACGGACAGGCGGTGGGAATAGCTTTCTTT. Its protein product is CASSYGQAVGIAFF.

This chain uses TRBV7-2 with TRBJ2-3, with D hard to call. Germline V gene sequence: CDR1 SGHTA, CDR2 FQGNSA. The V end was cut by 5 bases, the J end by 4 bases, with 16 bases between. This CDR3 region has 15 residues. DNA of the CDR3: TGTGCCAGCAGCCCTGACTTGTGGATCGCAGATACGCAGTATTTT. Translation: CASSPDLWIADTQYF.

For this clonotype: At one end, the junction sequence differs from germline, possibly due to a read error. The V and J genes are TRBV12-3 or TRBV12-4 and TRBJ2-3; TRBD2 matches at 8 bases. This CDR3 contains 16 residues. As DNA, the CDR3 is TGTGCCAGCACCGGCCACACGGGGGGGAGCACAGATATGCAGTATTTT. Translating it yields CASTGHTGGSTDMQYF.

Worth noting for this clonotype: This clone may be a read error of a much larger clone one base away. The CDR3 DNA reads as TGTGCCAGCAGCGTCCGACAGGGGGGGACCCAGTACTTC. It yields the protein CASSVRQGGTQYF. This chain links TRBV7-9 with TRBJ2-5; the match to TRBD1 covers 9 bases. The CDR3 runs 13 residues. Trimming took 5 bases from V and 7 from J; bases not matched to a gene: 5. CDR1 is SEHNR, CDR2 FQNEAQ, per germline (reference sequence).

The V call is TRBV7-2, the J call TRBJ2-2; the D is unclear. Germline V gene sequence: CDR1 SGHTA, CDR2 FQGNSA. The CDR3 has 14 residues. The V gene lost 0 bases and the J gene lost 8 bases, with 10 bases spanning the gap. The CDR3: CASSLASEAGELFF. The CDR3 bases are TGTGCCAGCAGCTTAGCGTCGGAAGCGGGGGAGCTGTTTTTT.

This clonotype appeared a few times. The chain has TRBV24-1 and TRBJ2-3; 7 nucleotides match TRBD1. The CDR3 spans 14 residues. After removal of 7 bases from V and 3 bases from J, the junction contained 6 bases not matched to a gene. Germline CDR1 is KGHDR and CDR2 is SFDVKD. The CDR3 bases are TGTGCCACCAGAGGGGGCGCAGGGACAGATACGCAGTATTTT. Its translation is CATRGGAGTDTQYF.

The chain couples TRBV7-2 to TRBJ2-3; D unclear. The CDR3 is 14 amino acids. Germline lookup yields CDR1 SGHTA and CDR2 FQGNSA. V was clipped by 4 bases and J by 6 bases, with 14 bases between them. The chain's CDR3 is CASSSTPLSDTQYF. CDR3 in DNA: TGTGCCAGCAGCTCCACACCTTTGTCGGATACGCAGTATTTT.